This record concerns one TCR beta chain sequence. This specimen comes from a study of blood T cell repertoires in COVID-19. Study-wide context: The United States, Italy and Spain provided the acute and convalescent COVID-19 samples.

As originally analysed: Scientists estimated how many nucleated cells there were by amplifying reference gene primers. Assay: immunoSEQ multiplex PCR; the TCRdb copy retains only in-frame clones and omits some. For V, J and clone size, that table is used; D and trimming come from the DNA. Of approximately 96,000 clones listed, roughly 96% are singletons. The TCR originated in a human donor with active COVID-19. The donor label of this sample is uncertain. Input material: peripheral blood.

As DNA, the CDR3 is TGTGCCAGCAGCACTAGCAGAGAAAGCTCTGGGGCCAACGTCCTGACTTTC. Its protein is CASSTSRESSGANVLTF. The rearrangement links TRBV11-3 to TRBJ2-6; tentatively, D is TRBD2 (6 bases). Germline CDR1 is SGHNT and CDR2 is YENEEA. V lost 5 bases, J lost 0 bases, and 14 bases lay in between. There are 17 residues in the CDR3.